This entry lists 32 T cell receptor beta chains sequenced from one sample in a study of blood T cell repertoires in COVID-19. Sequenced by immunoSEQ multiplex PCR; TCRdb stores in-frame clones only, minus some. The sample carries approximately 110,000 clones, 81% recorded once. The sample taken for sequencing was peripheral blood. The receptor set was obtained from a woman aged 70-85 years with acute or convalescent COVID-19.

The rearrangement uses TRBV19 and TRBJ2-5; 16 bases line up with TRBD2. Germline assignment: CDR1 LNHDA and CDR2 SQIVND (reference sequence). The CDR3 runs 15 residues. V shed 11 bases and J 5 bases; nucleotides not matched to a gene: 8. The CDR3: CASGTSGRAWETQYF. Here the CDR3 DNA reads TGTGCCTCAGGGACTAGCGGGAGGGCCTGGGAGACCCAGTACTTC.

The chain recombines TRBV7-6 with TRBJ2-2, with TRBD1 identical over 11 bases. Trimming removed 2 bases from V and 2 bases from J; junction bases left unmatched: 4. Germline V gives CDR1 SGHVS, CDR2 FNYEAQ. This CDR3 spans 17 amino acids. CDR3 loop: CASSLRTGGSNTGELFF. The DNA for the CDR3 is TGTGCCAGCAGCTTAAGGACAGGGGGCTCTAACACCGGGGAGCTGTTTTTT.

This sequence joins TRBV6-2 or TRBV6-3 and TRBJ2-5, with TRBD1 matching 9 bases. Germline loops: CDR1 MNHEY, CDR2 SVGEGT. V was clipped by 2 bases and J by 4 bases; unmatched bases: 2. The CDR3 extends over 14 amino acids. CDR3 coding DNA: TGTGCCAGCAGTTACGCGGGACAGGGAGAGACCCAGTACTTC. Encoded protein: CASSYAGQGETQYF.

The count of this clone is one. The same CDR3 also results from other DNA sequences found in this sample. The CDR3 region is CASSVGQNYEQYF. CDR3 nucleotides: TGTGCCAGCAGCGTAGGACAGAACTACGAGCAGTACTTC. The J gene is TRBJ2-7, the V gene TRBV9; possible D gene TRBD1, 5 bases. The V and J ends lost 0 bases and 3 bases respectively, with 7 bases between them. Germline CDR1 reads SGDLS; CDR2 reads YYNGEE. The CDR3 loop spans 13 amino acids.

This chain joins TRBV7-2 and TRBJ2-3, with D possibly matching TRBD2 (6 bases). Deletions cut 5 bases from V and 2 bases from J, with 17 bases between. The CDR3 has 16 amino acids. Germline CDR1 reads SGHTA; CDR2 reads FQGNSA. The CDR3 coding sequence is TGTGCCAGCAGCCCTAGCGCGGGGCGCAACACAGATACGCAGTATTTT. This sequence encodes CASSPSAGRNTDTQYF.

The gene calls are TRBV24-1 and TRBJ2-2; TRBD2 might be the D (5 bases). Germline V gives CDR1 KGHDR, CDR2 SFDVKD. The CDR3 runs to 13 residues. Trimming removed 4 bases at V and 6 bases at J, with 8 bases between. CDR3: CATSERRSGELFF. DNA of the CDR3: TGTGCCACCAGTGAAAGGAGGTCCGGGGAGCTGTTTTTT.

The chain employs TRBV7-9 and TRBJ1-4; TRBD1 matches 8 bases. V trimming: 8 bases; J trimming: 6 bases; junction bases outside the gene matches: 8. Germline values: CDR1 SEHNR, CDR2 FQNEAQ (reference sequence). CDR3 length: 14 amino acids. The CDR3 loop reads CASAKQGGHEKLFF. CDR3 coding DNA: TGTGCCAGCGCCAAACAGGGGGGTCATGAAAAACTGTTTTTT.

The CDR3 region has the DNA TGTGCCCAGACTAGCGGGGGCGGGCCCCAGTACTTC. Protein product: CAQTSGGGPQYF. The chain is built from TRBV30 and TRBJ2-5, with 12 nucleotides matching TRBD2. Germline trimming cut 8 bases from V and 9 bases from J; bases unmatched to any gene: 7. Germline CDR1 GTSNPN, CDR2 SVGIG (reference sequence). The CDR3 has 12 residues.

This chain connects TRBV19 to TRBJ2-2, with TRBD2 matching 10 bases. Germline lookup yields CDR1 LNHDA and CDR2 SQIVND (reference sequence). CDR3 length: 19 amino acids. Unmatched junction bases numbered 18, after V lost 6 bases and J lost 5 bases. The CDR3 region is CASSREKGGSGRFTGELFF. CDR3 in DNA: TGTGCCAGTAGCCGTGAAAAGGGCGGTAGCGGGAGGTTTACCGGGGAGCTGTTTTTT.

CDR3 sequence: CAWSVRGRNTEAFF. The CDR3, as DNA: TGTGCCTGGAGTGTTAGGGGCCGTAACACTGAAGCTTTCTTT. This chain connects TRBV30 to TRBJ1-1; D may be TRBD1 (5 bases). The CDR3 spans 14 residues. Looked up from germline, CDR1 is GTSNPN and CDR2 is SVGIG (reference sequence). The germline V and J ends were trimmed by 0 bases and 2 bases, with 10 bases remaining between them.

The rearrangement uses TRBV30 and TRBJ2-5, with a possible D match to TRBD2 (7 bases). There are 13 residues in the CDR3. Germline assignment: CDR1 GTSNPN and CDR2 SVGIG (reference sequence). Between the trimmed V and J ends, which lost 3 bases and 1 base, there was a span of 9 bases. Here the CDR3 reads CAWRGGGQETQYF. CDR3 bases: TGTGCCTGGAGGGGAGGGGGCCAAGAGACCCAGTACTTC.

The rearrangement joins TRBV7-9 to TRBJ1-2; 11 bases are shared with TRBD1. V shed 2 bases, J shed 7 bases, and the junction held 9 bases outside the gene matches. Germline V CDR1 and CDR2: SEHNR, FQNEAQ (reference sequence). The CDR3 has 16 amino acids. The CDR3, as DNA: TGTGCCAGCAGCTTACCCGGACAGGGGGCTTTGGCTGGCTACACCTTC. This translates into CASSLPGQGALAGYTF. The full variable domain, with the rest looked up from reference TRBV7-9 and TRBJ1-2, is DTGVSQNPRHKITKRGQNVTFRCDPISEHNRLYWYRQTLGQGPEFLTYFQNEAQLEKSRLLSDRFSAERPKGSFSTLEIQRTEQGDSAMYLCASSLPGQGALAGYTFGSGTRLTVV.

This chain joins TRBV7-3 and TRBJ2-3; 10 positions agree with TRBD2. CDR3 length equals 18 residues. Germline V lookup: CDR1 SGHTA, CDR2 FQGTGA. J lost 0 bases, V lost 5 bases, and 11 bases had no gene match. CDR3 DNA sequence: TGTGCCAGCAGCCCCCAGGCGGGACTAGCGAAAAGCACAGATACGCAGTATTTT. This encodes CASSPQAGLAKSTDTQYF.

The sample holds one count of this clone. The CDR3 region is CASSPNPDRLSSPLHF. DNA of the CDR3: TGCGCCAGCAGCCCAAACCCAGACAGGTTGAGTTCACCCCTCCACTTT. This rearrangement joins TRBV5-1 to TRBJ1-6, with D possibly TRBD1 on 6 matching bases. Trimming took 4 bases from V and 9 from J, leaving 20 bases between them. Germline lookup yields CDR1 SGHRS and CDR2 YFSETQ. There are 16 residues in the CDR3.

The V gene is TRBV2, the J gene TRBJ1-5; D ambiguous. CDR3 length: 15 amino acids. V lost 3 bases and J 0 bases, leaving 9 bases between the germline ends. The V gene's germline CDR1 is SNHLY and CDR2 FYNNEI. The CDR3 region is CASSDSLLSNQPQHF. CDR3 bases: TGTGCCAGCAGTGACTCCCTACTTAGCAATCAGCCCCAGCATTTT.

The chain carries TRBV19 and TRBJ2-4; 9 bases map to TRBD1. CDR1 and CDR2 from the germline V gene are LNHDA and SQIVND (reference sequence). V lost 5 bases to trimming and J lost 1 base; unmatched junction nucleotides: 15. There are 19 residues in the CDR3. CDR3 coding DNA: TGTGCCAGTAGTCTCACAGGGGGCTTCGGGGGCTCGGCCAAAAACATTCAGTACTTC. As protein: CASSLTGGFGGSAKNIQYF.

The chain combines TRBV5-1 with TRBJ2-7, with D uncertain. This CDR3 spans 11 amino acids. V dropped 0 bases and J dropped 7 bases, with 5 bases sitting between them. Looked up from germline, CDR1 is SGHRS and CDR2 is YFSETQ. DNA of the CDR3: TGCGCCAGCAGCTTGGGCGGAGAGCAGTACTTC. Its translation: CASSLGGEQYF. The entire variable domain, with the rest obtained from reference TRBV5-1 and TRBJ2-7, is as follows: KAGVTQTPRYLIKTRGQQVTLSCSPISGHRSVSWYQQTPGQGLQFLFEYFSETQRNKGNFPGRFSGRQFSNSRSEMNVSTLELGDSALYLCASSLGGEQYFGPGTRLTVT.

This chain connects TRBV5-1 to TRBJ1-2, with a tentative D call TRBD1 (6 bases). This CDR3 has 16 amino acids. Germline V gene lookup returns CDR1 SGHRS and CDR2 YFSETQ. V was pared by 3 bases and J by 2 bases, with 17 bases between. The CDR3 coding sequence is TGCGCCAGCAGCTGGACCGTTGGGACACCCAACTATGGCTACACCTTC. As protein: CASSWTVGTPNYGYTF.

The CDR3 reads CASTGSSTGELFF. CDR3 nucleotide sequence: TGTGCCAGCACAGGGTCGAGCACCGGGGAGCTGTTTTTT. This chain connects TRBV12-3 or TRBV12-4 to TRBJ2-2; possible D gene TRBD1, 5 bases. Trimming stripped 7 bases from V and 4 bases from J, with 10 bases between. The CDR3 has 13 residues.

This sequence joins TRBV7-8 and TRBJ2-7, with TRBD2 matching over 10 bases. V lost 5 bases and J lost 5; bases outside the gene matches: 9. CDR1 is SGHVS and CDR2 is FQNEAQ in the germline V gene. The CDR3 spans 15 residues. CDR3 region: CASSAQLAGSHEQYF. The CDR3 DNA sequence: TGTGCCAGCAGCGCTCAACTAGCGGGATCCCACGAGCAGTACTTC.

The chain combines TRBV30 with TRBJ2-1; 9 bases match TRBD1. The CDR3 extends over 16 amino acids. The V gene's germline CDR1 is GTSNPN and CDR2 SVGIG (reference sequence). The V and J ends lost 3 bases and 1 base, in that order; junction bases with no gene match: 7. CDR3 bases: TGTGCCTGGAGGGAAGACAGGGGGAGGTCCTACAATGAGCAGTTCTTC. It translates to CAWREDRGRSYNEQFF.

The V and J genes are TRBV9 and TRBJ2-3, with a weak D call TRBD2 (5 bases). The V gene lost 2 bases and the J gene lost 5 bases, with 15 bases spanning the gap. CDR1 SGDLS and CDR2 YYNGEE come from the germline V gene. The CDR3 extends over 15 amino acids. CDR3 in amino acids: CASSVRGGPGDTQYF. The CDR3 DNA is TGTGCCAGCAGCGTTCGCGGAGGACCGGGAGATACGCAGTATTTT.

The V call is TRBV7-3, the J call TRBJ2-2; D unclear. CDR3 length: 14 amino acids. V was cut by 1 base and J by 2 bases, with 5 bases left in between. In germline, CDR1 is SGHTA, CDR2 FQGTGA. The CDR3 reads CASSLISNTGELFF. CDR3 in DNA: TGTGCCAGCAGCTTAATTAGTAACACCGGGGAGCTGTTTTTT. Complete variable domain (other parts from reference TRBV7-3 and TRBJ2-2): GAGVSQTPSNKVTEKGKYVELRCDPISGHTALYWYRQSLGQGPEFLIYFQGTGAADDSGLPNDRFFAVRPEGSVSTLKIQRTERGDSAVYLCASSLISNTGELFFGEGSRLTVL.

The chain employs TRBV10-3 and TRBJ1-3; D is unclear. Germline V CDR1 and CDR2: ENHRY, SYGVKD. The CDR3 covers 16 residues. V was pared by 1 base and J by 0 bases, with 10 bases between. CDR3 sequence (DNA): TGTGCCATCAGTGAGTTGACATCAGTCTCTGGAAACACCATATATTTT. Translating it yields CAISELTSVSGNTIYF.

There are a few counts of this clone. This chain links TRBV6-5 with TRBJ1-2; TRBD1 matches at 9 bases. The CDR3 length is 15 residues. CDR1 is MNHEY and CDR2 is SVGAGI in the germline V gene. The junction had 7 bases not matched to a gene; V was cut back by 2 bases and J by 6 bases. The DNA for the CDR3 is TGTGCCAGCAGTTACCGGGCGGACAGGGGACATGGCTACACCTTC. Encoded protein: CASSYRADRGHGYTF.

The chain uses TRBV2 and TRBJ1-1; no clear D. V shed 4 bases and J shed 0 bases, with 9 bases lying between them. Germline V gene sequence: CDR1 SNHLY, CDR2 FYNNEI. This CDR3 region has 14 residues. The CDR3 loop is CASSGHSLNTEAFF. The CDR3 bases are TGTGCCAGCAGTGGACACAGCTTGAACACTGAAGCTTTCTTT. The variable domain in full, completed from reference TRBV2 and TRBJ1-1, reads EPEVTQTPSHQVTQMGQEVILRCVPISNHLYFYWYRQILGQKVEFLVSFYNNEISEKSEIFDDQFSVERPDGSNFTLKIRSTKLEDSAMYFCASSGHSLNTEAFFGQGTRLTVV.

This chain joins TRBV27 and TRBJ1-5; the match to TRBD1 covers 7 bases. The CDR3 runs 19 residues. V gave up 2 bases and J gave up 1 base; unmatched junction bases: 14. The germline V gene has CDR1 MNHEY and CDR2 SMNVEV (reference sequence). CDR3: CASSLPQYQTGLSNQPQHF. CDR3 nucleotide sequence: TGTGCCAGCAGTTTACCTCAATACCAGACAGGGCTAAGCAATCAGCCCCAGCATTTT.

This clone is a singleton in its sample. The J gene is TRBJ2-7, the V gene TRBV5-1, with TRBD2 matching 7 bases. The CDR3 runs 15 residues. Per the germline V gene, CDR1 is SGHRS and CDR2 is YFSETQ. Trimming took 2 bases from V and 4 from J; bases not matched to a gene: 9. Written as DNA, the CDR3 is TGCGCCAGCAGCTTCCTGCGGGGGAAGGGTTACGAGCAGTACTTC. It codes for CASSFLRGKGYEQYF. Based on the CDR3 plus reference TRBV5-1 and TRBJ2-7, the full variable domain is KAGVTQTPRYLIKTRGQQVTLSCSPISGHRSVSWYQQTPGQGLQFLFEYFSETQRNKGNFPGRFSGRQFSNSRSEMNVSTLELGDSALYLCASSFLRGKGYEQYFGPGTRLTVT.

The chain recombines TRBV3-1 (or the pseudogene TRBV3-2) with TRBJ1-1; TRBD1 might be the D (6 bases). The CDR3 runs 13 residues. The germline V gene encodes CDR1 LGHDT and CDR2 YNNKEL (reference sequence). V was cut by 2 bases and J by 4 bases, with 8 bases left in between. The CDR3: CASSQLRGTEAFF. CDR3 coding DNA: TGTGCCAGCAGCCAACTCAGGGGCACTGAAGCTTTCTTT.

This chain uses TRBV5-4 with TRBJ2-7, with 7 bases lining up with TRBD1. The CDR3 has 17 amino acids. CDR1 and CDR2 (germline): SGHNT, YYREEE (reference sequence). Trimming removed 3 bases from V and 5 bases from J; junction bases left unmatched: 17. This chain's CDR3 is CASSSSTGPLTTHEQYF. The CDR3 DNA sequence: TGTGCCAGCAGCTCTTCGACAGGGCCCCTGACAACCCACGAGCAGTACTTC.

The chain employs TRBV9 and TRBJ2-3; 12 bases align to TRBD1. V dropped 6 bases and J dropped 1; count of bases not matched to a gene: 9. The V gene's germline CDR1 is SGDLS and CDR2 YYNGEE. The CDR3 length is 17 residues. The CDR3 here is CASTRGTGGDGTDTQYF. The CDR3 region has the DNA TGTGCCAGCACGAGGGGGACAGGGGGCGATGGCACAGATACGCAGTATTTT.

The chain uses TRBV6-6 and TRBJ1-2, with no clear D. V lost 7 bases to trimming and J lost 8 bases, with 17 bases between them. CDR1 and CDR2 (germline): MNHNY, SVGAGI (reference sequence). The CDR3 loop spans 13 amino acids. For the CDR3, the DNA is TGTGCCAGCATCCCCGGGAAAGTCGGGGGCTACACCTTC. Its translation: CASIPGKVGGYTF.